The 2 T cell receptor beta chains below were found in one sample sequenced in a study of cytomegalovirus exposure and HLA in healthy donors. PCR employed 60 Vbeta and 13 Jbeta primers. Assay: immunoSEQ multiplex PCR; the TCRdb copy retains only in-frame clones and omits some. The data show about 170,000 clones, with roughly 80% seen just once and approximately 6.7% held by the top ten. The sample taken for sequencing was PBMCs. Receptors originate from a man in his thirties or forties in good health and CMV-seropositive.

The CDR3 sequence: CAWSGTSGREQFF. Here the CDR3 DNA reads TGTGCCTGGAGTGGGACTAGCGGGAGGGAGCAGTTCTTC. The chain carries TRBV30 and TRBJ2-1; 14 nucleotides align to TRBD2. Germline V CDR1 and CDR2: GTSNPN, SVGIG (reference sequence). V gave up 1 base and J gave up 10 bases; unmatched junction bases: 0. The CDR3 runs to 13 residues.

The chain uses TRBV2 and TRBJ2-1; 10 bases line up with TRBD1. J was trimmed by 9 bases and V by 3 bases; bases with no gene match: 8. The CDR3 is 15 residues long. CDR1 is SNHLY, CDR2 FYNNEI, per germline. The CDR3 reads CASSDQGTGDAEQFF. The CDR3 region has the DNA TGTGCCAGCAGTGATCAGGGGACAGGGGACGCTGAGCAGTTCTTC.